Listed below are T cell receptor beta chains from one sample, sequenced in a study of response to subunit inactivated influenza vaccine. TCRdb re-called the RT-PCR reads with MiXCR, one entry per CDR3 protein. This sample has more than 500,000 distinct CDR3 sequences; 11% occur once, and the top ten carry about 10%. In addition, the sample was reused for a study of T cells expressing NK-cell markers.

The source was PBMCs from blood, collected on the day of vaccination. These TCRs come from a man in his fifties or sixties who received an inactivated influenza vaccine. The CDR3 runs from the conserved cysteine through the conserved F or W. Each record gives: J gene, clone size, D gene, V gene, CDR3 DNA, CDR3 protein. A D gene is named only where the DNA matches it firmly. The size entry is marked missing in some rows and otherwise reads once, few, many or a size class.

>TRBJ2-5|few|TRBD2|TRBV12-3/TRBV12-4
TGTGCCAGCAGTTTCTCGACTAGCGGGGGAAGGCGGACCCAGTACTTC
CASSFSTSGGRRTQYF
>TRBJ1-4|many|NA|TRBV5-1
TGCGCCAGCAGCCCCCACAGGGCAGAAAAACTGTTTTTT
CASSPHRAEKLFF
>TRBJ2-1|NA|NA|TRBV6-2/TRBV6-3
TGTGCCAGCAGTCGTGACAGGTTCGACTCCTACAATGAGCAGTTCTTC
CASSRDRFDSYNEQFF
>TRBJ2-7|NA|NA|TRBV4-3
TGCGCCAGCAGCCAAGAGTCAGGGGCCCCCTTCTACGAGCAGTACTTC
CASSQESGAPFYEQYF
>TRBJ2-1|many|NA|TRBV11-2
TGTGCCAGCAGCTTAGGTCCTCAGTATGAGCAGTTCTTC
CASSLGPQYEQFF
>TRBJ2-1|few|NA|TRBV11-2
TGTGCCAGCAGCTTAGATCTTATGGGGCGCAGTGAGCAGTTCTTC
CASSLDLMGRSEQFF
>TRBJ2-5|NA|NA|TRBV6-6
TGTGCCAGCACCTACAGCAGGATGGAGACCCAGTACTTC
CASTYSRMETQYF
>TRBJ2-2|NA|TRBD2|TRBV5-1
TGCGCCAGCAGCTTTGTAGCGGGAGGCAACACCGGGGAGCTGTTTTTT
CASSFVAGGNTGELFF
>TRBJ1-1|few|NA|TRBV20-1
TGCAGTGCTCAAGGGGACCGCATTGAAGCTTTCTTT
CSAQGDRIEAFF
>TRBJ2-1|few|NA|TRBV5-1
TGCGCCAGCAGCTTGGCCGAGGCAAGCAATGAGCAGTTCTTC
CASSLAEASNEQFF
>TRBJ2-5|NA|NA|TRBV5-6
TGTGCCAGCAGCTTGCAGACGGGACTCGGTACGGGGCAAGAGACCCAGTACTTC
CASSLQTGLGTGQETQYF
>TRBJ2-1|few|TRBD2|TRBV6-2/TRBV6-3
TGTGCCAGCAGTTACATCACTAGCGGGAGGGCTAGGGATGAGCAGTTCTTC
CASSYITSGRARDEQFF
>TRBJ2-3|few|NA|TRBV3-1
TGTGCCAGCAGCCAAGTAAATACGCAGTATTTT
CASSQVNTQYF
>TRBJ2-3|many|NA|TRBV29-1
TGCAGCTCCAAGGGGGGGGGTACAGATACGCAGTATTTT
CSSKGGGTDTQYF
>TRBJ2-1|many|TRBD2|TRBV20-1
TGCAGTGCTAGAGATAGGGGTAGCGGGGGTTGGCGGCAGTTCTTC
CSARDRGSGGWRQFF
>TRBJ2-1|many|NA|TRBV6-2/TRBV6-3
TGTGCCAGCAGTCTACGCCGTCGTATGGTGGTCGGCAGAATTTACAATGAGCAGTTCTTC
CASSLRRRMVVGRIYNEQFF
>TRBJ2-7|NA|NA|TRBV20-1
TGCAGTGCTCCAGGGACGTCCGCCCTTCGGGAGCAGTACTTC
CSAPGTSALREQYF
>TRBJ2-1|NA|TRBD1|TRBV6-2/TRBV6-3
TGTGCCAGCAGTTACTCGGGGACAGTAGCTGCCAATGAGCAGTTCTTC
CASSYSGTVAANEQFF
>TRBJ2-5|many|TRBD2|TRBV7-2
TGTGCCAGCAGCTTGGGACTAGCGGGAGTTGAGACCCAGTACTTC
CASSLGLAGVETQYF
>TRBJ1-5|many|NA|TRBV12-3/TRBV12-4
TGTGCCAGCAGTTTATATGGGAGTCAGCCCCAGCATTTT
CASSLYGSQPQHF
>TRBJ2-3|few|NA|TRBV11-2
TGTGCCAGCAGCTTAAGGGTATCTAGCGTTAGCACAGATACGCAGTATTTT
CASSLRVSSVSTDTQYF
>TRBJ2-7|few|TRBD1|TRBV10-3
TGTGCCATCAGTCAGGACAGGGGGCGAAGCGAGCAGTACTTC
CAISQDRGRSEQYF
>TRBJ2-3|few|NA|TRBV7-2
TGTGCCAGCAGCTCCTCCGGGGGCCTCGAAAGCACAGATACGCAGTATTTT
CASSSSGGLESTDTQYF
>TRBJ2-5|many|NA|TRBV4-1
TGCGCCAGCAGCCAAGCTACGATGGAGACCCAGTACTTC
CASSQATMETQYF
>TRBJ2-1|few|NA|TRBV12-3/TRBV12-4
TGTGCCAGCAGTTTAGACGGGGGTGCTCTGGAGCAGTTCTTC
CASSLDGGALEQFF
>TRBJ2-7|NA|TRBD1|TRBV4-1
TGCGCCAGCAGCCAAGTCAATACCCGGGACAGGGGCTACGAGCAGTACTTC
CASSQVNTRDRGYEQYF
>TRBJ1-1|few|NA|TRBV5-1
TGCGCCAGCAGCAAACAAGTCGGGGTGAACACTGAAGCTTTCTTT
CASSKQVGVNTEAFF
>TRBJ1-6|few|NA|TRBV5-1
TGCGCCAGCAGCTTGAGCTCCGGTAGTAATTCACCCCTCCACTTT
CASSLSSGSNSPLHF
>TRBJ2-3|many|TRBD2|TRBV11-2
TGTGCCAGCAGCTTAGTGGGCGGGAGAACAGATACGCAGTATTTT
CASSLVGGRTDTQYF
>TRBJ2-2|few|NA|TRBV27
TGTGCCAGCAGTTTTACTAGATACACCGGGGAGCTGTTTTTT
CASSFTRYTGELFF
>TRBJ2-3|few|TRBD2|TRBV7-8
TGTGCCAGCAGCTTGCAGCGGGGGGGACCAGATACGCAGTATTTT
CASSLQRGGPDTQYF
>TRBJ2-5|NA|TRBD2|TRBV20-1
TGCAGTGCTAGAGCTCTAGCGGGAGCGGAGACCCAGTACTTC
CSARALAGAETQYF
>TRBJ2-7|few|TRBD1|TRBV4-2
TGTGCCAGCAGCCAGTACAGGGGGCGGGGTAGCTACGAGCAGTACTTC
CASSQYRGRGSYEQYF
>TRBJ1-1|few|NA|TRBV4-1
TGCGCCAGCAGCCAGGGGAGGCTAGGAGACACTGAAGCTTTCTTT
CASSQGRLGDTEAFF
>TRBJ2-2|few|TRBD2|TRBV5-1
TGCGCCAGCACCAAAACTAGCGGGAGCCCCCCCGGGGAGCTGTTTTTT
CASTKTSGSPPGELFF
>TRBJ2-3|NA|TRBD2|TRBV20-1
TGCAGTGCTAGGGAGGGACTAGTAGTCACAGATACGCAGTATTTT
CSAREGLVVTDTQYF